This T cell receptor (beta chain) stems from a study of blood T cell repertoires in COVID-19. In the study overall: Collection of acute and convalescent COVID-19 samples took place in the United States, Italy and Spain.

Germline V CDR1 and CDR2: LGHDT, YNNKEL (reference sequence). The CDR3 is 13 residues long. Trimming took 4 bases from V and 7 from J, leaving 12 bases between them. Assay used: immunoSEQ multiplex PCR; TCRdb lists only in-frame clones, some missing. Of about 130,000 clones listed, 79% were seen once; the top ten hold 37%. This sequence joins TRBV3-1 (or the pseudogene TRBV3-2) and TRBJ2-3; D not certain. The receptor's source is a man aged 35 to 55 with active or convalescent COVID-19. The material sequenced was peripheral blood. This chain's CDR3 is CASSPQPTHTQYF. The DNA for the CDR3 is TGTGCCAGCAGCCCTCAACCTACCCATACGCAGTATTTT.